This TCR beta chain appears in the sequencing data of a study of T-cell memory formation after mild COVID-19. Whole-study results and caveats: A balance of CD4 and CD8 characterized clones contracting day 15 to 85, whereas later expanders leaned CD4+.

Of note for this clonotype: Its antigen is unidentified.

5'RACE with constant-segment primers yielded barcoded, UMI-tagged TCR alpha and TCR beta cDNA libraries. TCRdb independently ran MiXCR on the 5' RACE reads; one entry per CDR3 protein. The sample has around 180,000 distinct CDR3 sequences, 16% seen once; the top ten hold about 2%. Trimming cost V 0 bases and J 2 bases; bases outside gene matches: 18. The germline gives CDR1 SEHNR, CDR2 FQNEAQ (reference sequence). The CDR3 runs to 21 residues. The clonotype originates from an adult woman who had mild COVID-19 (a few samples of this study predate the infection). Cell type and time point are not known. The sequenced sample was PBMCs or a T cell subset sorted from them (not recorded which). The chain links TRBV7-9 to TRBJ2-1; TRBD1 matches 8 bases. The CDR3 here is CASSLAPLIRPPGGAYNEQFF. The CDR3 DNA follows: TGTGCCAGCAGCTTAGCGCCCCTGATCCGCCCGCCAGGGGGCGCCTACAATGAGCAGTTCTTC.